This T cell receptor (beta chain) was recovered during a study of T-cell memory formation after mild COVID-19. The wider study: TCR clusters largely stayed donor specific. Study results and caveats: Clones that contracted from day 15 to 85 were balanced CD4/CD8, while later expanders leaned CD4+. Unconfirmed was the SARS-CoV-2 specificity of second-wave clones that peaked on day 37.

5'RACE with constant-segment primers yielded barcoded, UMI-tagged TCR alpha and TCR beta cDNA libraries. TCRdb independently ran MiXCR on the 5' RACE reads; one entry per CDR3 protein. The sample includes 150,000 or so distinct CDR3 sequences, roughly 12% of them seen just once. The CDR3 extends over 15 amino acids. Looked up from germline, CDR1 is SEHNR and CDR2 is FQNEAQ (reference sequence). Unmatched junction bases numbered 9, after V lost 5 bases and J lost 6 bases. As to this clonotype: Its antigen remains unidentified.

The source material was PBMCs or a T cell subset sorted from them (not recorded which). The chain employs TRBV7-9 and TRBJ1-4, with 7 bases lining up with TRBD1. The sequence came from a young man who had mild COVID-19 (a few samples of this study predate the infection). Cell type and time point are not known. The CDR3 nucleotides read TGTGCCAGCAGCAAAGGGGACAGAAGTGATGAAAAACTGTTTTTT. It yields the protein CASSKGDRSDEKLFF.